The clone carrying this TCR beta chain was counted a few times. Its antigen remains unidentified. A much larger clone is a single base away; this may be a read error. Regions amplified from RNA transcripts were the TCR beta CDR3 regions. The HTBI primer set drove a first-round RT-PCR of the TCR CDR3. TCRdb reprocessed the multiplex PCR reads via MiXCR and lists one record per CDR3 protein. The table shows about 98,000 distinct CDR3 sequences, with roughly 39% occurring only once. The sample originates from a study of T cells in Graves' hyperthyroidism and ophthalmopathy. Study-level points and caveats: In the blood, most expanded thyroid clonotypes above 0.001 appeared as well.

V gave up 3 bases and J gave up 2 bases, with 16 bases separating them. This CDR3 comprises 17 residues. Exclusion of a patient resulted from uncontrolled infection, other autoimmune disease, pregnancy or lactation. Clinical symptoms, serum thyroxine, TRAb, thyroid ultrasound and orbital computed tomography informed diagnoses. This chain joins TRBV12-3 or TRBV12-4 and TRBJ2-2; D is undetermined. The clonotype originates from a woman aged 25 to 45 with Graves' hyperthyroidism. Sequences were obtained from peripheral blood or thyroid tissue (not recorded which). The CDR3 loop reads CASSFLVPDINTGELFF. The CDR3 DNA sequence: TGTGCCAGCAGTTTTCTAGTCCCTGACATAAACACCGGGGAGCTGTTTTTT.